This T cell receptor (beta chain) comes out of a study of T cells in Graves' hyperthyroidism and ophthalmopathy. The table lists this clonotype with a count of one. Its cognate antigen is unknown. In germline, CDR1 is KGHSH, CDR2 LQKENI. The V end was cut by 3 bases, the J end by 6 bases, with 11 bases between. This CDR3 has 14 residues. Study-wide points: Most expanded thyroid clonotypes above 0.001 recurred in blood. Ophthalmopathy, which appeared later, was predicted by the model a median roughly 6.5 months before onset.

Using RNA transcripts as the source, TCR beta CDR3 regions were amplified. RT-PCR in the first round (using the HTBI primer set) targeted the TCR CDR3. TCRdb passed the multiplex PCR reads through MiXCR, listing each CDR3 protein once. The profile shows about 640,000 distinct CDR3 sequences, less than 25% of them singletons. PBMCs stemmed from about 9.7 ml fresh peripheral blood. Sequencing was carried out using blood. The receptor comes from a man aged 30 to 39 with Graves' ophthalmopathy. V gene TRBV18 combines with J gene TRBJ2-2, with D uncertain. Here the CDR3 reads CASSPRLEPGELFF. DNA of the CDR3: TGTGCCAGCTCACCCCGATTGGAACCCGGGGAGCTGTTTTTT.